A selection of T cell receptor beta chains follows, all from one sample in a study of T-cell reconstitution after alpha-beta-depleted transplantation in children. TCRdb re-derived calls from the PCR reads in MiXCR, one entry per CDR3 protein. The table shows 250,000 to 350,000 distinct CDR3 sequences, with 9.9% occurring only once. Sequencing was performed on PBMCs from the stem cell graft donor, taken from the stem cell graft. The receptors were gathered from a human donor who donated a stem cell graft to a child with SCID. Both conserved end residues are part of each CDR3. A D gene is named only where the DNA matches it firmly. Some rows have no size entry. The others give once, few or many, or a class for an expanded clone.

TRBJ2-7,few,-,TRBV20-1,TGCAGTGGGAAACGAGACGGGACAATCTACGAGCAGTACTTC,CSGKRDGTIYEQYF
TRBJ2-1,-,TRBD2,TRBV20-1,TGCAGTGCTAGAGCTACTTTGGGGGGTAGCGGGCGATTAAATGAGCAGTTCTTC,CSARATLGGSGRLNEQFF
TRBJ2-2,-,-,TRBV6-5,TGTGCCAGCAGTTACTCGGGGACCGGGGAGCTGTTTTTT,CASSYSGTGELFF
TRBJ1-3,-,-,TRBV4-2,TGTGCCAGCAGCCAAGACCCGGGGGGGGTTCGTGGAAACACCATATATTTT,CASSQDPGGVRGNTIYF
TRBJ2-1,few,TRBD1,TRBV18,TGTGCCAGCTCACAGGACAGGGCTATCAATGAGCAGTTCTTC,CASSQDRAINEQFF
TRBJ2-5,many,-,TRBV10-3,TGTGCCATCACTAATGGACAGCAAGAGACCCAGTACTTC,CAITNGQQETQYF
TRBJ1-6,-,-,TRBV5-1,TGCGCCAGCAGCCCGGCAGTAGGGGATAATTCACCCCTCCACTTT,CASSPAVGDNSPLHF
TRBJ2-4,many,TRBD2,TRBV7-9,TGTGCCAGCAGCTCTAGCGGGGGGGCTGCCAAAAACATTCAGTACTTC,CASSSSGGAAKNIQYF
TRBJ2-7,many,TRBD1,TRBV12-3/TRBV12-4,TGTGCCAGTAGGGCGACAGGGTTGGTTCGCGAGCAGTACTTC,CASRATGLVREQYF
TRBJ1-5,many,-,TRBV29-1,TGCAGCGTTACCACGGGGGCGAGCAATCAGCCCCAGCATTTT,CSVTTGASNQPQHF
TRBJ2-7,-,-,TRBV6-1,TGTGCCAGCAGTGAAGCGAGCCGGGACCTCTCCTACGAGCAGTACTTC,CASSEASRDLSYEQYF
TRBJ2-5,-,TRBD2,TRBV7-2,TGTGCCAGCAGCTTAGCGTCGGCTAGCGGGGGGTCTGAGACCCAGTACTTC,CASSLASASGGSETQYF
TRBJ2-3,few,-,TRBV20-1,TGCAGTGCTAGCGAAAATGTCGCAACTAGCACAGATACGCAGTATTTT,CSASENVATSTDTQYF
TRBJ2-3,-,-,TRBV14,TGTGCCAGCAGCCAAGATGCGGCGGGGACGACCACAGATACGCAGTATTTT,CASSQDAAGTTTDTQYF
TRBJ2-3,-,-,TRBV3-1,TGTGCCAGCAGCCAAGATTGGCCGTCAGATACGCAGTATTTT,CASSQDWPSDTQYF
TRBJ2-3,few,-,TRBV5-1,TGCGCCAGCACCGGGGCCCGCGCAGATACGCAGTATTTT,CASTGARADTQYF
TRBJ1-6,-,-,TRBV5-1,TGCGCCAGCAGCTTGGTGGAGGGGGATTCACCCCTCCACTTT,CASSLVEGDSPLHF
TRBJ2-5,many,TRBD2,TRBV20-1,TGCAGTGCACCGGATTTTCTAGCGGGGGGCCGGGGGACCCAGTACTTC,CSAPDFLAGGRGTQYF
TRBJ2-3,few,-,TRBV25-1,TGTGCCAGCAGCCAAGGGGCCCTCACAGATACGCAGTATTTT,CASSQGALTDTQYF
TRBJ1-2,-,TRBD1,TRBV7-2,TGTGCCAGCGCCCCCAGGACAGGGGACTATGGCTACACCTTC,CASAPRTGDYGYTF
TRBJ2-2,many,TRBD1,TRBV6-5,TGTGCCAGCAGTCTTGGGGACAGGGCGGATATCGGGGAGCTGTTTTTT,CASSLGDRADIGELFF
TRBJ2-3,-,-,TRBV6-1,TGTGCCAGCAGTGAAATAACTAGCACAGATACGCAGTATTTT,CASSEITSTDTQYF
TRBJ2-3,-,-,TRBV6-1,TGTGCCAGCAGGAAGGGGCTGCGCACAGATAAGCAGTATTTT,CASRKGLRTDKQYF
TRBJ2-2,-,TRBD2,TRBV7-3,TGTGCCAGCAGCTTAACCGGGGGGGCAGGAGGGGAGCTGTTTTTT,CASSLTGGAGGELFF
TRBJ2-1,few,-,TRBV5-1,TGCGCCAGCAGCCCGCCCCGGCAGGGGTTTGCTGAGCAGTTCTTC,CASSPPRQGFAEQFF
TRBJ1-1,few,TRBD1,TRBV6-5,TGTGCCAGCAGCCTTGGACAGGCTGAAGCTTTCTTT,CASSLGQAEAFF
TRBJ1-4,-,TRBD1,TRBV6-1,TGTGCCAGCAGTGCTACAGGGGGAGATAATGAAAAACTGTTTTTT,CASSATGGDNEKLFF
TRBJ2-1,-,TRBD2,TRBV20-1,TGCAGTGCTAGAAGACTAGCGGGGCCAAACAATGAGCAGTTCTTC,CSARRLAGPNNEQFF
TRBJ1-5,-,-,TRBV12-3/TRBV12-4,TGTGCCAGCAGTGACGGGGTAACTAGCAATCAGCCCCAGCATTTT,CASSDGVTSNQPQHF
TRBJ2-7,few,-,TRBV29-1,TGCAGCGTTGAAAGAGTCGGGGGCTACGAGCAGTACTTC,CSVERVGGYEQYF
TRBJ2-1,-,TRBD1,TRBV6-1,TGTGCCAGCAGTGAAGTGGACAGGGGCTGGGATGAGCAGTTCTTC,CASSEVDRGWDEQFF
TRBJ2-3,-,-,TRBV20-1,TGCAGTGCTAGAGTGCTTTCCACAGATACGCAGTATTTT,CSARVLSTDTQYF
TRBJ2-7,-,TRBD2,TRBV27,TGTGCCAGCAGTACGGGAGGGATCTACGAGCAGTACTTC,CASSTGGIYEQYF
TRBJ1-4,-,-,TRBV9,TGTGCCAGCAGCGGGGACGGATCAACTAATGAAAAACTGTTTTTT,CASSGDGSTNEKLFF
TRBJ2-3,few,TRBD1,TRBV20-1,TGCAGTGCTAGTCCCCCACTGGGACAGGGCCTCACAGATACGCAGTATTTT,CSASPPLGQGLTDTQYF
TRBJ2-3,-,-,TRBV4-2,TGTGCCAGCAGCCAAAACATACTAGGGGCAGATACGCAGTATTTT,CASSQNILGADTQYF
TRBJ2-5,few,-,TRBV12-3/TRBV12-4,-,CASSSSGPKGTQYF
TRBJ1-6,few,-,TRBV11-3,TGTGCCAGCAGCTTAGGGGTGAATTCACCCCTCCACTTT,CASSLGVNSPLHF
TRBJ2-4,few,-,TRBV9,TGTGCCAGCAGCGCCTCCGGGACCCTCGGGAACATTCAGTACTTC,CASSASGTLGNIQYF
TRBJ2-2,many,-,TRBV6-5,TGTGCCAGCAGCCAGGGCGGGGAGCTGTTTTTT,CASSQGGELFF
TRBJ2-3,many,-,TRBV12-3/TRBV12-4,TGTGCCAGCAGCTATAACAGAGATACGCAGTATTTT,CASSYNRDTQYF
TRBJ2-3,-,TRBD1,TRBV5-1,TGCGCCAGCAGAGGCTCGGGACAGGGTACAGATACGCAGTATTTT,CASRGSGQGTDTQYF
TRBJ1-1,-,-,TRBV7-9,TGTGCCAGCAGCCCTAGAAACCTGAACACTGAAGCTTTCTTT,CASSPRNLNTEAFF
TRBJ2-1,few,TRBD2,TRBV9,TGTGCCAGCAGCTTCCCCACAAGCGGGGGGGCCTACAATGAGCAGTTCTTC,CASSFPTSGGAYNEQFF
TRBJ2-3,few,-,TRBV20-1,TGCAGTGGGGGGATCGCTAGCACAGATACGCAGTATTTT,CSGGIASTDTQYF